A single count supports the clone carrying this T cell receptor (beta chain). The method was immunoSEQ multiplex PCR; TCRdb's version includes in-frame clones alone and lacks a portion of them. Of under 80,000 clones in the sample, 91% were seen once. This CDR3 is 14 amino acids long. The germline V gene has CDR1 KGHSH and CDR2 LQKENI. The V gene end was trimmed by 4 bases and the J gene end by 8 bases; junction bases not matched to a gene: 4. The entry originates in a study of technical replicates of blood from several donors. V and J are TRBV18 and TRBJ2-4, with 11 nucleotides matching TRBD1. Sequencing was done on a sample of T cells isolated from PBMCs. The receptor's source is a human donor in good health. Some clones in this sample may be carry-over from other donors' samples. The CDR3 loop reads CASSRDRGVDIQYF. In DNA form, the CDR3 reads TGTGCCAGCTCACGGGACAGGGGGGTGGACATTCAGTACTTC.